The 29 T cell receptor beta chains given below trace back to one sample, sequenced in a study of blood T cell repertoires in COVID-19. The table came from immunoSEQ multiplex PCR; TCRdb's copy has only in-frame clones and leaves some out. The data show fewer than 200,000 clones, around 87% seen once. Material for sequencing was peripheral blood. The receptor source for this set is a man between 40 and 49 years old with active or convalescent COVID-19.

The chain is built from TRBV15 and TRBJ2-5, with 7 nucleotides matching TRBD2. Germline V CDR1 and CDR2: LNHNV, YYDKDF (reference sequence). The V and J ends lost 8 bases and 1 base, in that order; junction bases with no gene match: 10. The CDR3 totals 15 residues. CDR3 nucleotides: TGTGCCACCTCCTCCCGCGGGGGAAGCCAAGAGACCCAGTACTTC. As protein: CATSSRGGSQETQYF.

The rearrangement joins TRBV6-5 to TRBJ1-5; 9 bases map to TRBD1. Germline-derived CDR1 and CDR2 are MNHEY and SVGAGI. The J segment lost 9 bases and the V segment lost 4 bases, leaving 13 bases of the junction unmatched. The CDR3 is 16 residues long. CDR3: CASSSTRPTGGVPQHF. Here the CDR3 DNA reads TGTGCCAGCAGTTCTACTCGACCGACAGGGGGAGTGCCCCAGCATTTT.

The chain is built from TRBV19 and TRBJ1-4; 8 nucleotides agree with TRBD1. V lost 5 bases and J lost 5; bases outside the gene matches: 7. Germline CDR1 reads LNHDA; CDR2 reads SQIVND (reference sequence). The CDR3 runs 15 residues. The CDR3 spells CASSAGTGGNEKLFF. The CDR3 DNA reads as TGTGCCAGTAGTGCCGGGACAGGTGGGAATGAAAAACTGTTTTTT.

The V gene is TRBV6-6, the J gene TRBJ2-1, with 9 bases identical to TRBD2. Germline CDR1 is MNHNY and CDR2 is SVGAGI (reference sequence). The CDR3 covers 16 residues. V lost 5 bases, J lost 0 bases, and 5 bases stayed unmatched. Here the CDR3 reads CASSRSRGGSYNEQFF. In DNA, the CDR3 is TGTGCCAGCAGTCGATCGCGGGGGGGCTCCTACAATGAGCAGTTCTTC.

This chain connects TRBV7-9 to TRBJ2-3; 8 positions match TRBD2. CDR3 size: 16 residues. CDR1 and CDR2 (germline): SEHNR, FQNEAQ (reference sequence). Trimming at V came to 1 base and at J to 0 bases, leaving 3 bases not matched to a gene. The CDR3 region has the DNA TGTGCCAGCAGCTTAGGAGTAGCGGGGAGCACAGATACGCAGTATTTT. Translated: CASSLGVAGSTDTQYF.

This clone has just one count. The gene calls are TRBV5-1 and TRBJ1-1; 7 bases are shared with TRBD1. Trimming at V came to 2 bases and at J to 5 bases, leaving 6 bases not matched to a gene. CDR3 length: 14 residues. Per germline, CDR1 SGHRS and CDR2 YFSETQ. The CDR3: CASSLVAGGTEAFF. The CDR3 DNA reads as TGCGCCAGCAGCTTAGTGGCAGGGGGAACTGAAGCTTTCTTT.

CDR3 amino acids: CASSLALDRIGPLGYTF. CDR3 nucleotides: TGTGCCAGCAGCTTGGCCCTTGACAGAATTGGACCTTTAGGCTACACCTTC. The chain is built from TRBV5-6 and TRBJ1-2; possible D gene TRBD1, 5 bases. V was cut by 0 bases and J by 8 bases, with 23 bases left in between. CDR3 length: 17 residues. Germline CDR1 is SGHDT and CDR2 is YYEEEE.

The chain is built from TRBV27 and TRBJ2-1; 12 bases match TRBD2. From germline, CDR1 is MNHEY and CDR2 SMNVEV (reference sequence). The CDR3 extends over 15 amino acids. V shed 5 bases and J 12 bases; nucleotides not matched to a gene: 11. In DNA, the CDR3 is TGTGCCAGCAGTCCCCTGCTACTAGCGGGGGGCTTGCAGTTCTTC. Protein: CASSPLLLAGGLQFF.

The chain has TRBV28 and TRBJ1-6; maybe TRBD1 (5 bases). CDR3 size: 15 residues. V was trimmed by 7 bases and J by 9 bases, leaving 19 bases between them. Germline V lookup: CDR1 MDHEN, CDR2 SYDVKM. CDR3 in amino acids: CASTAPPGNRSPLHF. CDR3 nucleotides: TGTGCCAGCACCGCACCCCCAGGGAACCGTTCACCCCTCCACTTT.

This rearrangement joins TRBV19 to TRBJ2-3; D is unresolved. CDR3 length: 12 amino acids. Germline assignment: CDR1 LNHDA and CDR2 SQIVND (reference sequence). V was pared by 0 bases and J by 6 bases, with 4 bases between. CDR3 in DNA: TGTGCCAGTAGTATAGAGTCGGATACGCAGTATTTT. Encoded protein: CASSIESDTQYF. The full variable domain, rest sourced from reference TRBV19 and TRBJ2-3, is DGGITQSPKYLFRKEGQNVTLSCEQNLNHDAMYWYRQDPGQGLRLIYYSQIVNDFQKGDIAEGYSVSREKKESFPLTVTSAQKNPTAFYLCASSIESDTQYFGPGTRLTVL.

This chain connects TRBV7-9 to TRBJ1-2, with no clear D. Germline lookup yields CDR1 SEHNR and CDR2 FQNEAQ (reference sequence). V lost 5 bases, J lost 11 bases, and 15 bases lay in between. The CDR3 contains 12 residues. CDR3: CASSEVPARYTF. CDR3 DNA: TGTGCCAGCAGCGAAGTCCCCGCCAGGTACACCTTC. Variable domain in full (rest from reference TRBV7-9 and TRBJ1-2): DTGVSQNPRHKITKRGQNVTFRCDPISEHNRLYWYRQTLGQGPEFLTYFQNEAQLEKSRLLSDRFSAERPKGSFSTLEIQRTEQGDSAMYLCASSEVPARYTFGSGTRLTVV.

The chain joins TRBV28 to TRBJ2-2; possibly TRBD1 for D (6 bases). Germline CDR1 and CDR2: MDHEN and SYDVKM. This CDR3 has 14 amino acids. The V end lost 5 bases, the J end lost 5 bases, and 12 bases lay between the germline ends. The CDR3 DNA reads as TGTGCCAGCAGTCTTGACCAGGGGACCGGGGAGCTGTTTTTT. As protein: CASSLDQGTGELFF.

CDR3 in DNA: TGCAGCGTCTGGACAGGGCATGAAGCTTTCTTT. It translates to CSVWTGHEAFF. The chain links TRBV29-1 to TRBJ1-1; TRBD1 matches at 8 bases. The CDR3 contains 11 residues. Germline CDR1 is SQVTM and CDR2 is ANQGSEA. With V trimmed by 6 bases and J by 7 bases, 4 bases remained unmatched.

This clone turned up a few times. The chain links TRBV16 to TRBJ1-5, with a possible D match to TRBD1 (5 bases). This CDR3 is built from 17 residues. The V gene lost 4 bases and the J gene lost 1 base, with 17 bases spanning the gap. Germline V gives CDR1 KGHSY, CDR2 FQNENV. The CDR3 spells CASSPTSGGGSNQPQHF. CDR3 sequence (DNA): TGTGCCAGCAGCCCTACATCCGGGGGAGGGAGCAATCAGCCCCAGCATTTT.

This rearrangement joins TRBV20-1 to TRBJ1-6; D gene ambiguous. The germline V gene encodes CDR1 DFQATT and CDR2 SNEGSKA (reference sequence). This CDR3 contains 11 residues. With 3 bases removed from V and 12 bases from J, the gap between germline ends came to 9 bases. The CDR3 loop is CSASPAGPLHF. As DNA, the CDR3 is TGCAGTGCTAGCCCTGCAGGACCCCTCCACTTT.

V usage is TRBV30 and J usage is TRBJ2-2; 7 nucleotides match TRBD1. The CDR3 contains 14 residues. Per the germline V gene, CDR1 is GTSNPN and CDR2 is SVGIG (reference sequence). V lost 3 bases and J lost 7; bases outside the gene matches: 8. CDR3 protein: CAWRNSGGIGELFF. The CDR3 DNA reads TGTGCCTGGAGGAACTCAGGGGGTATCGGGGAGCTGTTTTTT. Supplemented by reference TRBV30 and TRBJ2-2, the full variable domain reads SQTIHQWPATLVQPVGSPLSLECTVEGTSNPNLYWYRQAAGRGLQLLFYSVGIGQISSEVPQNLSASRPQDRQFILSSKKLLLSDSGFYLCAWRNSGGIGELFFGEGSRLTVL.

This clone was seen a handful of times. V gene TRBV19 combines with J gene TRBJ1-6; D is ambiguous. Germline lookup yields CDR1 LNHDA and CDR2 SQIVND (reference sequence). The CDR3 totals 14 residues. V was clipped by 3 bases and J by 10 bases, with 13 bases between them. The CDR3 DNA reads TGTGCCAGTAGTATGTGGACTTCGGGGTCACCCCTCCACTTT. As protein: CASSMWTSGSPLHF.

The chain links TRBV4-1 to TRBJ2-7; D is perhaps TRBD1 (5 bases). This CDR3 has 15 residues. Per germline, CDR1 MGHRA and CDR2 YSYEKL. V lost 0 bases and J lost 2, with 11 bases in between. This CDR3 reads CASSQDRTTPYEQYF. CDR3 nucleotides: TGCGCCAGCAGCCAAGATCGGACAACGCCCTACGAGCAGTACTTC.

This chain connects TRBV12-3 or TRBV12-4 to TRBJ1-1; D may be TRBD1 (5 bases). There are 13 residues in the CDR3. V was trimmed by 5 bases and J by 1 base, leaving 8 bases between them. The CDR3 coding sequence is TGTGCCAGCAGTCACGACAGGAACACTGAAGCTTTCTTT. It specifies CASSHDRNTEAFF.

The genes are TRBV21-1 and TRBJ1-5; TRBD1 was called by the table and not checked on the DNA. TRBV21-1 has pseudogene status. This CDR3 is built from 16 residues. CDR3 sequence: CASSKDGTKSNQPQHF. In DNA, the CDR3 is TGTGCCAGCAGCAAAGACGGGACAAAAAGCAATCAGCCCCAGCATTTT.

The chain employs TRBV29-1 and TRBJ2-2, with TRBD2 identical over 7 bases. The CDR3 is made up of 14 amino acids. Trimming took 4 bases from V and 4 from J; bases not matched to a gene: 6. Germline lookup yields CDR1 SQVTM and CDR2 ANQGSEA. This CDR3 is CSVVSGVSTGELFF. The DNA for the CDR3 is TGCAGCGTTGTAAGCGGGGTGAGCACCGGGGAGCTGTTTTTT.

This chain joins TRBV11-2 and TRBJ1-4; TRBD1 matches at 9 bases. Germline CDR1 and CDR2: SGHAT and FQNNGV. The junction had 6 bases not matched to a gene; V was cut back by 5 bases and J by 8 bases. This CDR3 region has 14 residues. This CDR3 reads CASSHGQGNEKLFF. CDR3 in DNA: TGTGCCAGCAGCCACGGACAGGGGAACGAAAAACTGTTTTTT.

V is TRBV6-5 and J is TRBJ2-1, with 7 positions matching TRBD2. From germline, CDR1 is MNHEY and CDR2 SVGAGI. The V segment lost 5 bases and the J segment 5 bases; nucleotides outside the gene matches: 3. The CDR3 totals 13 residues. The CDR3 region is CASSRGRDNEQFF. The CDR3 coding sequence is TGTGCCAGCAGTCGAGGGAGGGACAATGAGCAGTTCTTC.

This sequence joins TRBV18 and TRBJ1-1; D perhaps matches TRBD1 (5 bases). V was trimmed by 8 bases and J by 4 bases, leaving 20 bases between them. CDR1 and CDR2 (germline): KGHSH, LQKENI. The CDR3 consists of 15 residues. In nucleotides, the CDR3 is TGTGCCAGCAATGGCCCCCTTGGGGGGGGCACTGAAGCTTTCTTT. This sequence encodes CASNGPLGGGTEAFF.

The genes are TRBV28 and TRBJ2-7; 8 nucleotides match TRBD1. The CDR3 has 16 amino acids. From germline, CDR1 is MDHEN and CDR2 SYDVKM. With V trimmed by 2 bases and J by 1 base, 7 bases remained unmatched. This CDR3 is CASSLAGTGISYEQYF. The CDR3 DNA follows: TGTGCCAGCAGTTTAGCAGGGACAGGCATATCCTACGAGCAGTACTTC.

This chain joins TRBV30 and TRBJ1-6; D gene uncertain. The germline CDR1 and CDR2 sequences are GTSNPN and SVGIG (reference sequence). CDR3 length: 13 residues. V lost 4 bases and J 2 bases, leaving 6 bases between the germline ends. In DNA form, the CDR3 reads TGTGCCTGGATAGACACCTATAATTCACCCCTCCACTTT. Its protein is CAWIDTYNSPLHF.

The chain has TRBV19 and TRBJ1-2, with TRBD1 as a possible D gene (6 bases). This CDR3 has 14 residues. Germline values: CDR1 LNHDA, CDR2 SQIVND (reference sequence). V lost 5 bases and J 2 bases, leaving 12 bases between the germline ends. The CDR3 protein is CASSPRTDNYGYTF. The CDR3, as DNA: TGTGCCAGTAGTCCGAGGACAGACAACTATGGCTACACCTTC.

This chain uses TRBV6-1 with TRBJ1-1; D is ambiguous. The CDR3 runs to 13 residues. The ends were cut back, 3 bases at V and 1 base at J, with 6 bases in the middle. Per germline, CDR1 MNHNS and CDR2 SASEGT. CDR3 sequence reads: CASSDPGNTEAFF. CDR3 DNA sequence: TGTGCCAGCAGTGATCCCGGGAACACTGAAGCTTTCTTT.

This CDR3 reads CASSPGLDYNEQFF. Written as DNA, the CDR3 is TGTGCCAGCAGTCCGGGACTCGACTACAATGAGCAGTTCTTC. The chain recombines TRBV6-2 or TRBV6-3 with TRBJ2-1; perhaps TRBD2 as D (6 bases). Germline V gives CDR1 MNHEY, CDR2 SVGEGT. The CDR3 is 14 amino acids. V was clipped by 5 bases and J by 3 bases, with 11 bases between them.